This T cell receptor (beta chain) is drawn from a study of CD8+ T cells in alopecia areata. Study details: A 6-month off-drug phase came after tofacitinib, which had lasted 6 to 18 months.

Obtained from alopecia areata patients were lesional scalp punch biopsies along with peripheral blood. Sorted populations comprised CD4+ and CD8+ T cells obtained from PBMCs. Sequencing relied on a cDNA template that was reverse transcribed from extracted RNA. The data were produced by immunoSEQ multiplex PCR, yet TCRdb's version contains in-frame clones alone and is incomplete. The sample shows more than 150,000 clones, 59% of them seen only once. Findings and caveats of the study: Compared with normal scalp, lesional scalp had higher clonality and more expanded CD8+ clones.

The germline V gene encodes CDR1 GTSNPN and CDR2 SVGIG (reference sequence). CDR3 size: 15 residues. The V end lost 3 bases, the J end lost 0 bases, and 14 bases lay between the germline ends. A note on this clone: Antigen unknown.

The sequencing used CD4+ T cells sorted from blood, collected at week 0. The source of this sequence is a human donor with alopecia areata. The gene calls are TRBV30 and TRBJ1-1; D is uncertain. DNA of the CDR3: TGTGCCTGGAGCCCGCTGAGTGGGATGAACACTGAAGCTTTCTTT. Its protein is CAWSPLSGMNTEAFF.